These T cell receptor beta chains were read from a single sample in a study of cytomegalovirus exposure and HLA in healthy donors. The method was immunoSEQ multiplex PCR; TCRdb's version includes in-frame clones alone and lacks a portion of them. The sample data list some 110,000 clones. The source material was PBMCs. Receptor source: a man aged 25 to 40 in good health and CMV-seronegative. Both conserved end residues are part of each CDR3. D genes are given only for firm matches.

v_gene	j_gene	len	d_gene	CDR3aa	CDR3nt
TRBV7-3	TRBJ2-1	15	TRBD2	CASSYLAGVPNEQFF	TGTGCCAGCAGCTACCTAGCGGGAGTTCCAAATGAGCAGTTCTTC
TRBV30	TRBJ1-2	15	-	CAWSVSVPINYGYTF	TGTGCCTGGAGTGTATCGGTACCTATTAACTATGGCTACACCTTC
TRBV2	TRBJ1-4	14	-	CASSDGQGNEKLFF	TGTGCCAGCAGTGATGGTCAGGGGAACGAAAAACTGTTTTTT
TRBV2	TRBJ1-1	15	-	CASRRQDRLSTEAFF	TGTGCCAGCAGGCGGCAGGACAGATTATCCACTGAAGCTTTCTTT
TRBV6-6	TRBJ2-5	12	-	CASSLVAETQYF	TGTGCCAGCAGTCTAGTAGCAGAGACCCAGTACTTC
TRBV9	TRBJ2-6	17	-	CASSVGSRVSGANVLTF	TGTGCCAGCAGCGTAGGTTCCAGGGTCTCTGGGGCCAACGTCCTGACTTTC
TRBV5-1	TRBJ2-2	15	TRBD2	CASSDGGGGTGELFF	TGCGCCAGCAGCGATGGCGGGGGGGGCACCGGGGAGCTGTTTTTT
TRBV28	TRBJ2-2	15	TRBD1	CASTPGQGIAGELFF	TGTGCCAGCACCCCCGGACAGGGCATCGCCGGGGAGCTGTTTTTT
TRBV30	TRBJ2-5	13	-	CAWSGVAQETQYF	TGTGCCTGGAGTGGAGTTGCCCAAGAGACCCAGTACTTC
TRBV30	TRBJ2-3	15	TRBD2	CAWRESGRATDTQYF	TGTGCCTGGAGGGAGAGCGGGAGAGCCACAGATACGCAGTATTTT
TRBV28	TRBJ1-5	15	-	CASSLTDYSNQPQHF	TGTGCCAGCAGTTTAACGGACTATAGCAATCAGCCCCAGCATTTT
TRBV6-1	TRBJ2-1	18	TRBD2	CASSVGLAGGVSWDEQFF	TGTGCCAGCAGTGTCGGACTAGCGGGAGGGGTTAGCTGGGATGAGCAGTTCTTC
TRBV10-3	TRBJ2-7	16	TRBD1	CAISAQTGFLAYEQYF	TGTGCCATCAGTGCCCAGACAGGGTTCCTCGCCTACGAGCAGTACTTC
TRBV6-5	TRBJ2-7	12	-	CASMEGPYEQYF	TGTGCCAGCATGGAGGGACCCTACGAGCAGTACTTC
TRBV9	TRBJ2-7	16	TRBD1	CASSPGTGKLQNEQYF	TGTGCCAGCAGCCCCGGGACAGGAAAACTGCAAAACGAGCAGTACTTC
TRBV7-9	TRBJ2-3	15	TRBD1	CASSLRTGEWDTQYF	TGTGCCAGCAGCTTAAGGACAGGGGAATGGGATACGCAGTATTTT
TRBV7-9	TRBJ2-3	15	-	CASSPSGGLTDTQYF	TGTGCCAGCAGCCCCAGCGGTGGATTAACAGATACGCAGTATTTT
TRBV2	TRBJ2-1	16	TRBD2	CASSSEMAGGNNEQFF	TGTGCCAGCAGTTCTGAGATGGCGGGAGGGAACAATGAGCAGTTCTTC
TRBV5-6	TRBJ1-6	16	-	CASSLYGTRDNSPLHF	TGTGCCAGCAGCTTGTATGGGACACGAGATAATTCACCCCTCCACTTT
TRBV15	TRBJ1-5	16	-	CATSRVDGGVVQPQHF	TGTGCCACCAGCAGAGTAGATGGAGGGGTTGTTCAGCCCCAGCATTTT
TRBV5-1	TRBJ2-7	15	-	CASRSLGMKSYEQYF	TGCGCCAGCAGGTCGCTCGGGATGAAGTCCTACGAGCAGTACTTC
TRBV5-1	TRBJ1-2	13	-	CASSLGQNYGYTF	TGCGCCAGCAGCTTGGGGCAGAACTATGGCTACACCTTC
TRBV7-2	TRBJ2-7	16	TRBD2	CASSLGERGSTYEQYF	TGTGCCAGCAGTCTAGGGGAGCGGGGGAGTACCTACGAGCAGTACTTC
TRBV5-1	TRBJ2-7	13	-	CASSSEASYEQYF	TGCGCCAGCAGCTCAGAGGCGTCCTACGAGCAGTACTTC
TRBV19	TRBJ1-6	14	TRBD1	CASSPDRVSSPLHF	TGTGCCAGTAGCCCGGACAGGGTATCCTCACCCCTCCACTTT
TRBV27	TRBJ2-4	15	-	CASSPVLLAKNIQYF	TGTGCCAGCTCCCCGGTGTTACTAGCCAAAAACATTCAGTACTTC
TRBV7-3	TRBJ2-2	15	-	CASSWGTPNTGELFF	TGTGCCAGCAGCTGGGGGACACCGAACACCGGGGAGCTGTTTTTT
TRBV19	TRBJ1-1	17	TRBD1	CASRMTGEYGMNTEAFF	TGTGCCAGTAGGATGACAGGGGAGTACGGTATGAACACTGAAGCTTTCTTT
TRBV7-3	TRBJ1-4	17	-	CASSFCLAVGANEKLFF	TGTGCCAGCAGCTTCTGTCTCGCGGTAGGGGCTAATGAAAAACTGTTTTTT
TRBV5-8	TRBJ2-3	13	-	CASSLSSPDTQYF	TGTGCCAGCAGCTTATCCTCCCCAGATACGCAGTATTTT
TRBV27	TRBJ2-1	17	TRBD2	CASSLGASGTPYNEQFF	TGTGCCAGCAGTTTGGGGGCTAGCGGGACGCCCTACAATGAGCAGTTCTTC
TRBV27	TRBJ2-7	14	TRBD1	CASSTDRVPYEQYF	TGTGCCAGCAGTACGGACAGGGTTCCCTACGAGCAGTACTTC
TRBV19	TRBJ1-5	13	TRBD1	CASSGTDNQPQHF	TGTGCCAGTAGTGGGACAGATAATCAGCCCCAGCATTTT
TRBV28	TRBJ2-7	16	TRBD1	CASSLVGDSISYEQYF	TGTGCCAGCAGTTTAGTTGGGGACAGCATCTCCTACGAGCAGTACTTC
TRBV19	TRBJ1-1	17	TRBD1	CASRETQLGGMNTEAFF	TGTGCCAGTAGGGAGACCCAACTAGGGGGCATGAACACTGAAGCTTTCTTT
TRBV5-6	TRBJ1-1	14	TRBD1	CASSGGTGVTEAFF	TGTGCCAGCAGCGGGGGGACAGGGGTGACTGAAGCTTTCTTT
TRBV6-1	TRBJ1-5	16	-	CASSGATGYLNQPQHF	TGTGCCAGCAGTGGGGCGACAGGTTACCTCAATCAGCCCCAGCATTTT
TRBV30	TRBJ1-1	14	TRBD1	CAWAHSTGGAGAFF	TGTGCCTGGGCACACTCGACAGGGGGCGCAGGTGCTTTCTTT
TRBV29-1	TRBJ2-5	14	-	CSGQVPLGSPAQYF	TGCAGCGGACAGGTACCATTAGGATCGCCGGCCCAGTACTTC
TRBV10-3	TRBJ1-2	15	TRBD1	CAIRNGQEANYGYTF	TGTGCCATCAGGAACGGACAGGAAGCTAACTATGGCTACACCTTC
TRBV4-2	TRBJ2-1	16	TRBD2	CASSQDRSGRGNEQFF	TGTGCCAGCAGCCAAGATCGCAGCGGGAGGGGCAATGAGCAGTTCTTC
TRBV7-7	TRBJ1-1	13	-	CASSLRQNTEAFF	TGTGCCAGCAGCTTACGACAGAACACTGAAGCTTTCTTT
TRBV5-5	TRBJ2-1	16	-	CASSLGAGPTRNEQFF	TGTGCCAGCAGCTTGGGGGCAGGGCCCACCCGCAATGAGCAGTTCTTC
TRBV20-1	TRBJ1-1	11	-	CSARQGAEAFF	TGCAGTGCTAGACAGGGTGCTGAAGCTTTCTTT
TRBV19	TRBJ1-6	13	-	CATKDIFGSPLHF	TGTGCCACTAAGGACATTTTCGGGTCACCCCTCCACTTT
TRBV6-1	TRBJ2-7	11	-	CASSEPGEQYF	TGTGCCAGCAGTGAGCCGGGGGAGCAGTACTTC
TRBV28	TRBJ1-1	13	-	CASGTNEGTEAFF	TGTGCCAGCGGGACTAACGAGGGCACTGAAGCTTTCTTT
TRBV19	TRBJ2-3	14	-	CASSGGMGTDTQYF	TGTGCCAGTAGTGGCGGGATGGGCACAGATACGCAGTATTTT
TRBV29-1	TRBJ2-4	15	TRBD2	CSVEDPLAEKNIQYF	TGCAGCGTTGAAGACCCCCTAGCGGAGAAAAACATTCAGTACTTC
TRBV2	TRBJ2-7	12	-	CASNEGRHEQYF	TGTGCCAGCAACGAGGGTAGGCACGAGCAGTACTTC
TRBV19	TRBJ1-4	14	-	CASSMGGLNEKLFF	TGTGCCAGTAGTATGGGGGGACTTAATGAAAAACTGTTTTTT
TRBV27	TRBJ1-1	13	-	CASSLLVGGEAFF	TGTGCCAGCAGTCTACTTGTGGGAGGTGAAGCTTTCTTT